The present TCR beta chain was sequenced within a study of cytomegalovirus exposure and HLA in healthy donors. Whole-study findings and limits: The authors considered a cluster of highly shared sequence variants likely to be a sequencing artifact. The authors later linked a missense DCLRE1C variant to TCR beta V- and J-gene trimming. Rates of TCR association differed by HLA locus in a later analysis, with DRB1 highest and HLA-C lowest. In an earlier analysis, productive rearrangement rates for most beta V segments clustered near 90% or 30%.

As concerns this clone: Its antigen is still unknown.

A multiplex PCR was run with 60 Vbeta primers and 13 Jbeta primers. This table comes from immunoSEQ multiplex PCR, and its TCRdb copy is limited to in-frame clones, with some not included. This sample yields 150,000 to 200,000 clones, of which approximately 72% are seen a single time; less than 8.5% belongs to the top ten. In germline, CDR1 is LNHDA, CDR2 SQIVND (reference sequence). Trimming at V came to 6 bases and at J to 5 bases, leaving 7 bases not matched to a gene. The length of the CDR3 is 14 residues. The TCR originated in a man aged 35 to 55 in good health and CMV-seropositive. The sequencing sample was made of PBMCs. The chain links TRBV19 to TRBJ1-2, with 9 bases fitting TRBD1. The CDR3 sequence: CASSTFGTGYGYTF. The DNA of the CDR3 is TGTGCCAGTAGCACATTCGGGACAGGGTATGGCTACACCTTC.